This T cell receptor (beta chain) came from a study of CD8 T cells in ankylosing spondylitis. Study observations and caveats: Significant enrichment of disease-linked clones was reportedly seen in matched ankylosing spondylitis synovial fluid. It appeared that ankylosing spondylitis blood was characterized by a TCR beta motif of roughly 8 highly homologous variants.

This clonotype has a handful of counts. Its target is not known. MiXCR, applied by TCRdb to the 5' RACE reads, yields one record per CDR3 protein. The table records around 300,000 distinct CDR3 sequences, approximately 15% of them present only once. The CDR3 runs to 13 residues. With V trimmed by 5 bases and J by 5 bases, 7 bases remained unmatched. Germline lookup yields CDR1 DFQATT and CDR2 SNEGSKA (reference sequence). The clonotype was recovered from a male donor with ankylosing spondylitis or in good health (not recorded which). Sequencing was done on a sample of blood, either unsorted or a sorted T cell fraction (not recorded which). This chain uses TRBV20-1 with TRBJ2-5; 8 bases line up with TRBD1. Here the CDR3 DNA reads TGCAGTGCTCCACGGACAGGGAAGGAGACCCAGTACTTC. Translation gives CSAPRTGKETQYF.